This entry features one T cell receptor beta chain sequence. The antigen remains undetermined. This sample was taken from a study of cytomegalovirus exposure and HLA in healthy donors. Findings of the study overall: Most CMV-associated TCR beta chains were later found to appear HLA-restricted.

Amplification used 60 Vbeta primers and 13 Jbeta primers. Profiling relied on immunoSEQ multiplex PCR, and the TCRdb table lists in-frame clones only, not all of them. The sample lists under 200,000 clones; roughly 80% were seen once. This CDR3 region has 15 residues. CDR1 MNHEY and CDR2 SMNVEV come from the germline V gene (reference sequence). After removal of 6 bases from V and 1 base from J, the junction contained 8 bases not matched to a gene. The receptor comes from a male donor in good health and CMV-seropositive. The chain joins TRBV27 to TRBJ1-1, with 7 bases lining up with TRBD1. Sequences were obtained from PBMCs. As DNA, the CDR3 is TGTGCCAGCAGAGACTCTCGGACAGGGAACACTGAAGCTTTCTTT. Translated, it gives CASRDSRTGNTEAFF.